This paragraph reports one T cell receptor (beta chain). Its antigen remains unidentified. A previously described protocol, modified, built RNA-based TCR cDNA libraries. TCRdb re-called the 5' RACE reads through MiXCR, storing one row per CDR3 protein. The sample lists roughly 380,000 distinct CDR3 sequences, 25% to 35% seen once, with 5.5% to 7% in the top ten. The data originate from a study of identical twins' blood T cells. As for the study in general: About 12 libraries, six alpha and six beta, gave about 50 million reads.

Trimming took off 10 bases at V and 0 bases at J, with 20 bases between the two ends. The CDR3 covers 17 residues. Germline values: CDR1 SGHKS, CDR2 YYEKEE (reference sequence). Findings of the study overall: Environmental influences on twin similarity could not be excluded. Shared CDR3 clonotype counts between two donors mainly tracked the product of their cloneset sizes, twins included.

Sequenced: PBMCs. The chain employs TRBV5-5 and TRBJ1-6, with unresolved D. The sequence derives from a woman aged 18-49 years in good health. The CDR3 DNA reads TGTGCCGGCACCCCAGACTCGGAAAGCTCCTATAATTCACCCCTCCACTTT. Amino acids: CAGTPDSESSYNSPLHF.